This TCR beta chain came from a study of blood T cell repertoires in COVID-19. Across the whole study: Samples taken during acute and convalescent COVID-19 were collected in the United States, Italy and Spain.

V was clipped by 4 bases and J by 3 bases, with 11 bases between them. The length of the CDR3 is 13 residues. Germline CDR1 reads SGHNT; CDR2 reads YYREEE (reference sequence). Measured with immunoSEQ multiplex PCR; TCRdb has only the in-frame clones, and not every one. The sample contains tens of thousands of clones, 85% of which appear only once. The sequencing sample was made of peripheral blood. The TCR comes from a woman in her 70s with acute or convalescent COVID-19. The V call is TRBV5-4, the J call TRBJ2-7, with a possible D match to TRBD1 (6 bases). The CDR3 DNA is TGTGCCAGCAGCCGGGACATCTTCTACGAGCAGTACGTC. The encoded protein is CASSRDIFYEQYV.